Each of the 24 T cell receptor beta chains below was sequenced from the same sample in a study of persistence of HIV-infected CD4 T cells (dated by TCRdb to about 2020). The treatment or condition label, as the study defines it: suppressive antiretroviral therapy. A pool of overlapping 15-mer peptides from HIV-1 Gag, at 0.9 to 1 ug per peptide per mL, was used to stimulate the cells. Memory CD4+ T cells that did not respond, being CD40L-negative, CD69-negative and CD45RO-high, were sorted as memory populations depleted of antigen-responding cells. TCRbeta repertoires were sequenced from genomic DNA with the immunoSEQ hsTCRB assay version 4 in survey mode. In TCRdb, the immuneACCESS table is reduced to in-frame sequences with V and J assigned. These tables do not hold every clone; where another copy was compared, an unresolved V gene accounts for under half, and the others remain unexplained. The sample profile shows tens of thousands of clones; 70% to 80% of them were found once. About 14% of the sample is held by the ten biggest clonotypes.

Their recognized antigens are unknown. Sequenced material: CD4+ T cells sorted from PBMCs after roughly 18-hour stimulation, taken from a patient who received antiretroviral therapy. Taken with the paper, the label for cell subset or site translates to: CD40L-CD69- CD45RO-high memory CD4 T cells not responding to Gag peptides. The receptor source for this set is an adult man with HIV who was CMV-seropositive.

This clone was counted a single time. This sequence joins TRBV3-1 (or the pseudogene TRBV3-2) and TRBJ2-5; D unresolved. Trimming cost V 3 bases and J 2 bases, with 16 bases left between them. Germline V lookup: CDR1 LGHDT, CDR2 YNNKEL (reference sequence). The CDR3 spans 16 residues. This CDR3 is CASSHRRTDRQETQYF. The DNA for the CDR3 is TGTGCCAGCAGCCACCGAAGGACGGATCGTCAAGAGACCCAGTACTTC.

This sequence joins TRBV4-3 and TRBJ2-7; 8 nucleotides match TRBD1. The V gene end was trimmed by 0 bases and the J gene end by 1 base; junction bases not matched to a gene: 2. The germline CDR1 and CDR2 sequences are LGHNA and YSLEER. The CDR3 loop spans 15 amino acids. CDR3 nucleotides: TGCGCCAGCAGCCAAGACAGGGGGCGTTCCTACGAGCAGTACTTC. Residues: CASSQDRGRSYEQYF.

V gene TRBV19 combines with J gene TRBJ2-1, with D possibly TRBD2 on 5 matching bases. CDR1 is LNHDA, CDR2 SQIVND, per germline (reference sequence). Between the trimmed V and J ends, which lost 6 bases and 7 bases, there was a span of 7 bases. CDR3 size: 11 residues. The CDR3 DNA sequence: TGTGCCAGTAGGTCGGGGAATGAGCAGTTCTTC. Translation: CASRSGNEQFF.

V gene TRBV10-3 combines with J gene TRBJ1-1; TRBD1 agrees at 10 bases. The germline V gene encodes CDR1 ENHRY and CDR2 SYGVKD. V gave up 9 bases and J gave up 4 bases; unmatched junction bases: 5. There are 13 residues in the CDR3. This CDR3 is CAITDRGITEAFF. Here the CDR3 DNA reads TGTGCCATTACGGACAGGGGGATCACTGAAGCTTTCTTT.

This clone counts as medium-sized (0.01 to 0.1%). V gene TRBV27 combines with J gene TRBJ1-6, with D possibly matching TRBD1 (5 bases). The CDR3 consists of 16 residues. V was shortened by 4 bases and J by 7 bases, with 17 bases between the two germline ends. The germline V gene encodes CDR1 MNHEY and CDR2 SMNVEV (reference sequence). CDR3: CASSSFTGTGNSPLHF. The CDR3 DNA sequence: TGTGCCAGCAGTTCGTTTACCGGGACGGGAAATTCACCCCTCCACTTT.

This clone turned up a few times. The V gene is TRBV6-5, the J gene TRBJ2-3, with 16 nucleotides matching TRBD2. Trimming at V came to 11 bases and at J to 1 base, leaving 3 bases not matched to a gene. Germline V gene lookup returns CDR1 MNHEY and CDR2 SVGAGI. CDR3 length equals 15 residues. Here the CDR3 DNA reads TGTGCCGGGACTAGCGGGGGGGCCGGCACAGATACGCAGTATTTT. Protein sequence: CAGTSGGAGTDTQYF.

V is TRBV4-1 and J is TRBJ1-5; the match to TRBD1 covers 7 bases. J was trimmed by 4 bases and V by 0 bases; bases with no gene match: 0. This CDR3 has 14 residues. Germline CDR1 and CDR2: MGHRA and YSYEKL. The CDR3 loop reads CASSQDRGNQPQHF. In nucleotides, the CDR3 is TGCGCCAGCAGCCAAGACAGGGGGAATCAGCCCCAGCATTTT.

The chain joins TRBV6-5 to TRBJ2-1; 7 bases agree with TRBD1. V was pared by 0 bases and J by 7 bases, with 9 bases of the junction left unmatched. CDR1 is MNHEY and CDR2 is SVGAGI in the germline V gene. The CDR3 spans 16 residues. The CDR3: CASSYSRGRDWNEQFF. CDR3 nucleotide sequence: TGTGCCAGCAGTTACTCGAGGGGGCGCGATTGGAATGAGCAGTTCTTC.

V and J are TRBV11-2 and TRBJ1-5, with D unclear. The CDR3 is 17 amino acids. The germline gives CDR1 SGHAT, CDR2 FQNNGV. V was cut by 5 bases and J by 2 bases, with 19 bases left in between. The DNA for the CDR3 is TGTGCCAGCAGCCAACAGCCCCCAGGATTAGGCAATCAGCCCCAGCATTTT. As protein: CASSQQPPGLGNQPQHF.

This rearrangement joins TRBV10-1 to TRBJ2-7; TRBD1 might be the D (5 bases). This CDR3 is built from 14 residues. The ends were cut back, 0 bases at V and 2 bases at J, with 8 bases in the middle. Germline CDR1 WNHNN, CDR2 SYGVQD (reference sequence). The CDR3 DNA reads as TGCGCCAGCAGTGAGTCTGGCAGGGCCTACGAGCAGTACTTC. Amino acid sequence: CASSESGRAYEQYF.

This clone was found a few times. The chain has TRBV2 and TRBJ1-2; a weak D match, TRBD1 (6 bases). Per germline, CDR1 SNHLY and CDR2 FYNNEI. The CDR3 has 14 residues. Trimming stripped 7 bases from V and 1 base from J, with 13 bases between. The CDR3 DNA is TGTGCCAGCACCTTCGACAGGAGTAACTATGGCTACACCTTC. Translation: CASTFDRSNYGYTF.

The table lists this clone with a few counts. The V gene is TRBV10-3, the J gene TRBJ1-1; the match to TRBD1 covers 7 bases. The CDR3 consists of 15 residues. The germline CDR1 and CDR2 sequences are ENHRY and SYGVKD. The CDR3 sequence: CATRSGGGMNTEAFF. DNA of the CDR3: TGTGCTACCCGATCAGGGGGTGGCATGAACACTGAAGCTTTCTTT.

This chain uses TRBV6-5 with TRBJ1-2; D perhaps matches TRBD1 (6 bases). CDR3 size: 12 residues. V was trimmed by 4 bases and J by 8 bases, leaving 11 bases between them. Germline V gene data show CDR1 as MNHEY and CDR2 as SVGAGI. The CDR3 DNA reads TGTGCCAGCAGTTCGACAGGAGGGGGCTACACCTTC. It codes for CASSSTGGGYTF.

DNA of the CDR3: TGCGCCAGCAGCCAAGCGGCGAATAGCGGGAGAGGCGATACGCAGTATTTT. Amino acid sequence: CASSQAANSGRGDTQYF. This chain links TRBV4-3 with TRBJ2-3; 9 bases align to TRBD2. This CDR3 spans 17 amino acids. Unmatched junction bases numbered 11, after V lost 1 base and J lost 6 bases. In germline, CDR1 is LGHNA, CDR2 YSLEER.

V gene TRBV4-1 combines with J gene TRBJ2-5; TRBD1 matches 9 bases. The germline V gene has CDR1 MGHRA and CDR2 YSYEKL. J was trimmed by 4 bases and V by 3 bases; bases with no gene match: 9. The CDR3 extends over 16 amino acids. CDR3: CASSQGNRGQGETQYF. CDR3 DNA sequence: TGCGCCAGCAGCCAGGGGAACAGGGGGCAAGGAGAGACCCAGTACTTC.

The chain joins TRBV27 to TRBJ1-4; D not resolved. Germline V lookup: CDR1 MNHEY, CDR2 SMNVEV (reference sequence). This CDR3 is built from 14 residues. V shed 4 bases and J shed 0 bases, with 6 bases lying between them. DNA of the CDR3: TGTGCCAGCAGTTCTACTGCAACTAATGAAAAACTGTTTTTT. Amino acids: CASSSTATNEKLFF.

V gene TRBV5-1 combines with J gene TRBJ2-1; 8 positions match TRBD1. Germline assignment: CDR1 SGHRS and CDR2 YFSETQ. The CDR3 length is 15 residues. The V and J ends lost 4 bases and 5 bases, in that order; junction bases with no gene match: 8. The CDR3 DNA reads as TGCGCCAGCAGCATACAACCGGGACAGGACAATGAGCAGTTCTTC. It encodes CASSIQPGQDNEQFF. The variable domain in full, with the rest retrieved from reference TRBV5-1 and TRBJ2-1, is KAGVTQTPRYLIKTRGQQVTLSCSPISGHRSVSWYQQTPGQGLQFLFEYFSETQRNKGNFPGRFSGRQFSNSRSEMNVSTLELGDSALYLCASSIQPGQDNEQFFGPGTRLTVL.

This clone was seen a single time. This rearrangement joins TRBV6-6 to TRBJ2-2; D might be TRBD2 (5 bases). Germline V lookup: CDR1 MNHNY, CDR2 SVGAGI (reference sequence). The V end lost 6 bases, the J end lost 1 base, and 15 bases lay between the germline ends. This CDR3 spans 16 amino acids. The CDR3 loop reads CASSLSSGMNTGELFF. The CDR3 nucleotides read TGTGCCAGCAGCCTATCCTCGGGGATGAACACCGGGGAGCTGTTTTTT.

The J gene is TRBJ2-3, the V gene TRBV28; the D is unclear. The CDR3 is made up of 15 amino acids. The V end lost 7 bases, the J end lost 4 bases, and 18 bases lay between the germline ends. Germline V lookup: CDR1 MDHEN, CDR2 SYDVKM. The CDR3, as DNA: TGTGCCAGCACCAAAGAGGCCAAGGGCTCAGATACGCAGTATTTT. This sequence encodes CASTKEAKGSDTQYF.

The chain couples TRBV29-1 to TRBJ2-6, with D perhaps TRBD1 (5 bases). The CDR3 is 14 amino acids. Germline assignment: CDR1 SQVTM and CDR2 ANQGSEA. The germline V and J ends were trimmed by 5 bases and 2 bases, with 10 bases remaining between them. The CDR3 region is CSVMPGTGANVLTF. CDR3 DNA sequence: TGCAGCGTTATGCCAGGGACTGGGGCCAACGTCCTGACTTTC.

The DNA for the CDR3 is TGTGCCAGCAGCCGGACCGACAGGGGGTGGACCGGGGAGCTGTTTTTT. Translating gives CASSRTDRGWTGELFF. The rearrangement joins TRBV6-2 or TRBV6-3 to TRBJ2-2; 9 bases map to TRBD1. Germline CDR1 MNHEY, CDR2 SVGEGT. V shed 6 bases and J 5 bases; nucleotides not matched to a gene: 10. This CDR3 is built from 16 residues.

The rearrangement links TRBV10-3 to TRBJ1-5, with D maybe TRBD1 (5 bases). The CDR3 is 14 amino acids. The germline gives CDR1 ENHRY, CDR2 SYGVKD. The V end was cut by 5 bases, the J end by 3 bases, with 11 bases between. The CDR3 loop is CAISRDLNNQPQHF. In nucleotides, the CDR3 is TGTGCCATCAGTCGGGACTTGAACAATCAGCCCCAGCATTTT.

The CDR3 sequence is CASSSRDRANYGYTF. Written as DNA, the CDR3 is TGTGCCAGCAGCAGCAGGGACAGAGCTAACTATGGCTACACCTTC. This chain joins TRBV7-6 and TRBJ1-2, with 7 nucleotides matching TRBD1. CDR3 size: 15 residues. J gave up 0 bases and V 5 bases, and 6 bases lay outside the gene matches. Germline V gene sequence: CDR1 SGHVS, CDR2 FNYEAQ.

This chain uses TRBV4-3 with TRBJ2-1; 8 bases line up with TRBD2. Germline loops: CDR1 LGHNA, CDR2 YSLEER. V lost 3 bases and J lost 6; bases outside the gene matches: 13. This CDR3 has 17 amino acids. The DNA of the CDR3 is TGCGCCAGCAGCCACGATACCTATAGCGGGATGGGCAATGAGCAGTTCTTC. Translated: CASSHDTYSGMGNEQFF.